One sample yielded the 24 T cell receptor beta chains listed below, sequenced in a study of blood T cell repertoires in COVID-19. Measured with immunoSEQ multiplex PCR; TCRdb has only the in-frame clones, and not every one. The sample has approximately 200,000 clones, 88% seen once. Sequencing was done on a sample of peripheral blood. These receptors all stem from a man aged 18 to 29 with active or convalescent COVID-19.

This chain joins TRBV24-1 and TRBJ1-4; TRBD1 aligns across 9 bases. After removal of 5 bases from V and 6 bases from J, the junction contained 12 bases not matched to a gene. Germline assignment: CDR1 KGHDR and CDR2 SFDVKD. The CDR3 consists of 17 residues. Here the CDR3 reads CATSVLWDREGDEKLFF. The CDR3 DNA sequence: TGTGCCACCAGTGTCCTATGGGACAGGGAAGGTGATGAAAAACTGTTTTTT.

The chain uses TRBV7-2 and TRBJ2-7; maybe TRBD1 (7 bases). This CDR3 is built from 14 residues. V dropped 2 bases and J dropped 6 bases, with 14 bases sitting between them. Per germline, CDR1 SGHTA and CDR2 FQGNSA. For the CDR3, the DNA is TGTGCCAGCAGCTTAAACAGGGGAGGAGGCGAGCAGTACTTC. This sequence encodes CASSLNRGGGEQYF.

The chain links TRBV6-1 to TRBJ1-6; D ambiguous. V lost 1 base and J 8 bases, leaving 6 bases between the germline ends. The germline gives CDR1 MNHNS, CDR2 SASEGT. The CDR3 totals 13 residues. DNA for the CDR3: TGTGCCAGCAGTGAAGTAACGGATTCACCCCTCCACTTT. As protein: CASSEVTDSPLHF.

The chain carries TRBV24-1 and TRBJ1-2, with 7 bases identical to TRBD1. This CDR3 has 16 amino acids. V shed 2 bases and J 8 bases; nucleotides not matched to a gene: 13. Germline V gene lookup returns CDR1 KGHDR and CDR2 SFDVKD. CDR3 sequence: CATSDSRGTEVRGYTF. The CDR3 bases are TGTGCCACCAGTGATTCCAGAGGGACAGAGGTCCGGGGCTACACCTTC.

CDR3 DNA: TGTGCCAGCAGTTCCATCCGAACGGGGAACACTGAAGCTTTCTTT. Translation gives CASSSIRTGNTEAFF. The V gene is TRBV27, the J gene TRBJ1-1; D is undetermined. The CDR3 is 15 residues long. CDR1 and CDR2 (germline): MNHEY, SMNVEV (reference sequence). V shed 4 bases and J shed 1 base, with 13 bases lying between them.

J is TRBJ1-2 and V is TRBV2, with TRBD1 identical over 11 bases. Germline-derived CDR1 and CDR2 are SNHLY and FYNNEI. With V trimmed by 5 bases and J by 8 bases, 10 bases remained unmatched. The CDR3 runs to 15 residues. CDR3 in DNA: TGTGCCAGCAGTTCCTGGACAGGGGGCGAAAAGGGCTACACCTTC. It translates to CASSSWTGGEKGYTF.

This chain connects TRBV15 to TRBJ2-7; the match to TRBD2 covers 7 bases. The length of the CDR3 is 16 residues. J gave up 5 bases and V 7 bases, and 17 bases lay outside the gene matches. Germline loops: CDR1 LNHNV, CDR2 YYDKDF (reference sequence). Here the CDR3 reads CATTMGPATSKDEQYF. The CDR3 DNA follows: TGTGCCACCACCATGGGCCCTGCGACTAGCAAGGACGAGCAGTACTTC. The complete variable domain, with remaining parts taken from reference TRBV15 and TRBJ2-7, reads DAMVIQNPRYQVTQFGKPVTLSCSQTLNHNVMYWYQQKSSQAPKLLFHYYDKDFNNEADTPDNFQSRRPNTSFCFLDIRSPGLGDTAMYLCATTMGPATSKDEQYFGPGTRLTVT.

The chain combines TRBV14 with TRBJ2-3; 9 bases line up with TRBD1. Losses at the gene ends were 1 base for V and 1 base for J; bases not matched to a gene: 0. This CDR3 has 15 residues. CDR1 and CDR2 from the germline V gene are SGHDN and FVKESK. CDR3 residues: CASSQGDRGTDTQYF. The CDR3 DNA reads TGTGCCAGCAGCCAAGGGGACAGGGGCACAGATACGCAGTATTTT.

The chain links TRBV6-1 to TRBJ2-1; D might be TRBD1 (6 bases). The CDR3 is 16 residues long. Germline V lookup: CDR1 MNHNS, CDR2 SASEGT. Deletions cut 0 bases from V and 4 bases from J, with 13 bases between. CDR3 amino acids: CASSEAPGTPYNEQFF. CDR3 nucleotides: TGTGCCAGCAGTGAAGCGCCCGGGACACCTTACAATGAGCAGTTCTTC.

The V gene is TRBV9, the J gene TRBJ2-7; 11 nucleotides agree with TRBD2. With V trimmed by 3 bases and J by 3 bases, 11 bases remained unmatched. Germline CDR1 and CDR2: SGDLS and YYNGEE. The CDR3 covers 17 residues. CDR3 in DNA: TGTGCCAGCAGCGCCGGGACTAGCGGAAGTACTAACTACGAGCAGTACTTC. Translating it yields CASSAGTSGSTNYEQYF.

This clone was detected only once. CDR3 in DNA: TGTGCCAGCCTACCGGGACTAGCGGGAGTTCATACGCAGTATTTT. It codes for CASLPGLAGVHTQYF. The chain uses TRBV2 and TRBJ2-3, with 14 bases fitting TRBD2. The germline CDR1 and CDR2 sequences are SNHLY and FYNNEI. This CDR3 contains 15 residues. J gave up 7 bases and V 8 bases, and 8 bases lay outside the gene matches.

This clone has a single count. This chain joins TRBV15 and TRBJ2-7, with D possibly matching TRBD1 (6 bases). Germline V gene lookup returns CDR1 LNHNV and CDR2 YYDKDF (reference sequence). The V and J ends lost 0 bases and 0 bases respectively, with 15 bases between them. The CDR3 runs 17 residues. In nucleotides, the CDR3 is TGTGCCACCAGCAGAGACATCGGACAGCCGATCTCCTACGAGCAGTACTTC. Amino acids: CATSRDIGQPISYEQYF.

The chain recombines TRBV11-2 with TRBJ1-5, with a tentative D call TRBD1 (5 bases). V was trimmed by 4 bases and J by 0 bases, leaving 10 bases between them. CDR1 is SGHAT, CDR2 FQNNGV, per germline. This CDR3 is built from 15 residues. CDR3 DNA sequence: TGTGCCAGCAGCTGGGGCGTGGGTAGCAATCAGCCCCAGCATTTT. Translation: CASSWGVGSNQPQHF.

This clone was counted between two and nine times. This chain's CDR3 is CASSFGTRREQYF. The CDR3 DNA is TGTGCCAGCAGTTTTGGGACTAGGAGGGAGCAGTACTTC. The genes are TRBV12-3 or TRBV12-4 and TRBJ2-7; 8 bases align to TRBD2. Unmatched junction bases numbered 5, after V lost 3 bases and J lost 7 bases. The CDR3 is 13 amino acids.

The rearrangement uses TRBV6-5 and TRBJ2-7; 10 nucleotides agree with TRBD1. The CDR3 is made up of 15 amino acids. The V and J ends lost 6 bases and 1 base, in that order; junction bases with no gene match: 6. Germline CDR1 reads MNHEY; CDR2 reads SVGAGI. In nucleotides, the CDR3 is TGTGCCAGCAGGAGGGGACAGGGGTTGTCCTACGAGCAGTACTTC. It specifies CASRRGQGLSYEQYF.

The chain has TRBV10-3 and TRBJ2-3, with D possibly being TRBD1 (6 bases). The CDR3 covers 19 residues. Germline CDR1 reads ENHRY; CDR2 reads SYGVKD. V lost 5 bases, J lost 4 bases, and 28 bases lay in between. The DNA of the CDR3 is TGTGCCATCAGTTTCCGAGACATCCCACAGGGAAGGAGGCCAGATACGCAGTATTTT. Its translation: CAISFRDIPQGRRPDTQYF.

This clone occurred a few times. This chain joins TRBV11-2 and TRBJ1-1, with D perhaps TRBD1 (5 bases). V was trimmed by 4 bases and J by 0 bases, leaving 12 bases between them. CDR3 size: 15 residues. The germline V gene has CDR1 SGHAT and CDR2 FQNNGV. Here the CDR3 reads CASSWGLRMNTEAFF. Written as DNA, the CDR3 is TGTGCCAGCAGCTGGGGACTGAGAATGAACACTGAAGCTTTCTTT.

The chain employs TRBV27 and TRBJ2-7, with 9 positions matching TRBD1. Per the germline V gene, CDR1 is MNHEY and CDR2 is SMNVEV (reference sequence). V trimming: 2 bases; J trimming: 7 bases; junction bases outside the gene matches: 18. CDR3 length equals 18 residues. The CDR3 DNA follows: TGTGCCAGCAGTTTACCGTTGGGACCCTTGACAGGGGGAATAGAGCAGTACTTC. Amino acids: CASSLPLGPLTGGIEQYF.

This chain links TRBV7-9 with TRBJ2-5; 7 nucleotides match TRBD1. CDR3 length: 14 amino acids. Germline trimming cut 5 bases from V and 2 bases from J; bases unmatched to any gene: 5. CDR1 is SEHNR and CDR2 is FQNEAQ in the germline V gene (reference sequence). This CDR3 reads CASSVRTGQETQYF. CDR3 in DNA: TGTGCCAGCAGCGTTCGGACAGGACAAGAGACCCAGTACTTC.

The chain recombines TRBV7-8 with TRBJ1-1; D is undetermined. The CDR3 sequence is 14 residues long. Trimming shortened V by 5 bases and J by 10 bases, and 20 bases separated the two germline ends. Germline V CDR1 and CDR2: SGHVS, FQNEAQ. In DNA, the CDR3 is TGTGCCAGCAGCCCTCGGGATGGTCGTGGTCTAGCTTTCTTT. It is translated as CASSPRDGRGLAFF.

V gene TRBV27 combines with J gene TRBJ2-2; D gene ambiguous. Germline V lookup: CDR1 MNHEY, CDR2 SMNVEV (reference sequence). Trimming took 8 bases from V and 6 from J, leaving 10 bases between them. This CDR3 has 12 amino acids. DNA of the CDR3: TGTGCCAGCTTAAGAGCACCCGGGGAGCTGTTTTTT. This translates into CASLRAPGELFF.

This clone was recorded only once. The CDR3, as DNA: TGTGCCAGCAGCGTAGCCTTAGCGACAGATACGCAGTATTTT. This sequence encodes CASSVALATDTQYF. This chain links TRBV9 with TRBJ2-3, with D tentatively TRBD2 (5 bases). In germline, CDR1 is SGDLS, CDR2 YYNGEE. The CDR3 consists of 14 residues. V lost 0 bases, J lost 3 bases, and 8 bases lay in between.

The V call is TRBV2, the J call TRBJ1-4; TRBD1 matches at 10 bases. The CDR3 spans 17 residues. The ends lost 5 bases at V and 0 bases at J; junction bases unmatched: 6. Germline loops: CDR1 SNHLY, CDR2 FYNNEI. CDR3 coding DNA: TGTGCCAGCAGTTATGGACAGGGGGTGGCAACTAATGAAAAACTGTTTTTT. This gives the protein CASSYGQGVATNEKLFF.

This chain connects TRBV7-8 to TRBJ2-7; 10 nucleotides agree with TRBD2. V gave up 5 bases and J gave up 3 bases; unmatched junction bases: 13. Germline V CDR1 and CDR2: SGHVS, FQNEAQ. The CDR3 has 17 residues. The CDR3, as DNA: TGTGCCAGCAGCCCACGAGGAGCGGGAGGGAGGGACTACGAGCAGTACTTC. This gives the protein CASSPRGAGGRDYEQYF.